This T cell receptor (beta chain) was found in a study of CD8 T cells in ankylosing spondylitis. Libraries for TCR beta were made by quantitative 5'-RACE with molecular barcodes. MiXCR, run by TCRdb on the 5' RACE reads, gives a single entry per CDR3 protein. Of 250,000 to 400,000 distinct CDR3 sequences listed, 11% are singletons. Study conclusions and caveats: Certain motif variants had earlier been reported in reactive arthritis synovial fluid and blood. Reportedly, disease-linked clones are significantly enriched in ankylosing spondylitis patients' matched synovial fluid. A TCR beta motif of eight highly homologous variants appeared characteristic of ankylosing spondylitis blood.

This clonotype was detected only once. Its target is unknown. Germline values: CDR1 MNHEY, CDR2 SVGEGT. This CDR3 region has 17 residues. The V and J ends lost 6 bases and 4 bases, in that order; junction bases with no gene match: 13. The V gene is TRBV6-2 or TRBV6-3, the J gene TRBJ2-7, with 12 bases identical to TRBD1. The sample comprised blood, either unsorted or a sorted T cell fraction (not recorded which). This sequence originates from a female donor with ankylosing spondylitis or in good health (not recorded which). The CDR3 loop reads CASSLHRDRGRVYEQYF. The CDR3 nucleotides read TGTGCCAGCAGCCTACACCGGGACAGGGGGCGCGTGTACGAGCAGTACTTC.